This TCR beta chain was observed in a study of T cell repertoires in cytomegalovirus infection. TCRdb redid the calling of the reads with MiXCR, one entry per CDR3 protein. The sample records 200,000 to 300,000 distinct CDR3 sequences, approximately 13% being singletons. The V and J ends lost 0 bases and 4 bases respectively, with 19 bases between them. Germline V lookup: CDR1 DFQATT, CDR2 SNEGSKA (reference sequence). The CDR3 length is 16 residues. Ten or more counts support this clonotype. The sequence came from a human donor in good health (CMV status not recorded). Some clones in this sample may be carry-over from other donors' samples. This chain uses TRBV20-1 with TRBJ2-7; TRBD2 might be the D (5 bases). The sequenced material came from PBMCs. The CDR3, as DNA: TGCAGTGCTAGAGACCTGCGGGCGGGCCTTTTTTACGAGCAGTACTTC. Residues: CSARDLRAGLFYEQYF.